The 14 T cell receptor beta chains in this list originate from one sample, sequenced in a study of cytotoxic CD8 clonotypes in ibrutinib-treated CLL. Only in-frame clones appear in the TCRdb table, and some are missing; sequencing was by immunoSEQ multiplex PCR. Of about 140,000 clones detected, under 95% appear once; the ten largest clones hold under 14%. The sample was PBMCs, taken after 12 months of ibrutinib treatment. The receptors originated from a human donor with chronic lymphocytic leukemia.

The V and J genes are TRBV6-1 and TRBJ2-1; D might be TRBD2 (6 bases). This CDR3 spans 15 amino acids. Trimming left V 8 bases short and J 9 bases short, with 23 bases between. CDR1 and CDR2 (germline): MNHNS, SASEGT. This CDR3 is CASGWSSADFSEQFF. The CDR3 DNA reads as TGTGCCAGCGGGTGGTCTAGCGCGGACTTTAGTGAGCAGTTCTTC.

The rearrangement links TRBV25-1 to TRBJ2-2; D is unresolved. V was cut by 1 base and J by 2 bases, with 5 bases left in between. Germline CDR1 MGHDK, CDR2 SYGVNS. The CDR3 has 14 amino acids. The CDR3 here is CASSELTNTGELFF. DNA for the CDR3: TGTGCCAGCAGTGAATTGACTAACACCGGGGAGCTGTTTTTT. Filled out from reference TRBV25-1 and TRBJ2-2, the complete variable domain reads EADIYQTPRYLVIGTGKKITLECSQTMGHDKMYWYQQDPGMELHLIHYSYGVNSTEKGDLSSESTVSRIRTEHFPLTLESARPSHTSQYLCASSELTNTGELFFGEGSRLTVL.

J is TRBJ1-1 and V is TRBV27; no definite D call. Germline V gene sequence: CDR1 MNHEY, CDR2 SMNVEV (reference sequence). The CDR3 spans 14 residues. Deletions cut 0 bases from V and 0 bases from J, with 5 bases between. Written as DNA, the CDR3 is TGTGCCAGCAGTTTATCCTCAATGAACACTGAAGCTTTCTTT. Translated, it gives CASSLSSMNTEAFF.

This clone was found once. The chain has TRBV6-5 and TRBJ2-7, with a tentative D call TRBD1 (5 bases). Germline V CDR1 and CDR2: MNHEY, SVGAGI. The CDR3 is 13 amino acids. Deletions cut 6 bases from V and 5 bases from J, with 14 bases between. The CDR3 DNA follows: TGTGCCAGCAGACGGGCAGGGAAAGACGAGCAGTACTTC. This codes for CASRRAGKDEQYF.

This clone came up once. The V call is TRBV7-2, the J call TRBJ1-4; no firm D call. CDR1 is SGHTA and CDR2 is FQGNSA in the germline V gene. The CDR3 extends over 12 amino acids. Deletions cut 3 bases from V and 7 bases from J, with 6 bases between. The CDR3 loop reads CASSLVREKLFF. The CDR3 DNA sequence: TGTGCCAGCAGCTTGGTACGTGAAAAACTGTTTTTT.

The genes are TRBV4-1 and TRBJ1-5; the D is unclear. The length of the CDR3 is 18 residues. Germline V gene lookup returns CDR1 MGHRA and CDR2 YSYEKL. V was shortened by 1 base and J by 2 bases, with 18 bases between the two germline ends. DNA of the CDR3: TGCGCCAGCAGCCAAGTGGACCAGTATGGCGAGGGCAATCAGCCCCAGCATTTT. Its translation: CASSQVDQYGEGNQPQHF.

This clone was seen more than once but under ten times. The rearrangement uses TRBV11-3 and TRBJ2-3, with D possibly being TRBD2 (6 bases). Germline V gene lookup returns CDR1 SGHNT and CDR2 YENEEA. CDR3 size: 17 residues. V lost 1 base to trimming and J lost 3 bases, with 17 bases between them. The CDR3 sequence is CASSLGLAARGTDTQYF. The CDR3 DNA sequence: TGTGCCAGCAGCTTAGGGTTAGCGGCCAGAGGGACAGATACGCAGTATTTT.

The chain is built from TRBV18 and TRBJ2-1, with no clear D. Trimming pared 3 bases from V and 6 bases from J, leaving 9 bases between. This CDR3 spans 13 amino acids. The germline gives CDR1 KGHSH, CDR2 LQKENI. The CDR3 reads CASSPGSLNEQFF. CDR3 DNA sequence: TGTGCCAGCTCACCCGGATCCCTCAATGAGCAGTTCTTC.

The chain carries TRBV28 and TRBJ2-1, with 8 nucleotides matching TRBD2. J was trimmed by 3 bases and V by 3 bases; bases with no gene match: 10. This CDR3 has 17 residues. CDR1 is MDHEN and CDR2 is SYDVKM in the germline V gene. This chain's CDR3 is CASSFRAAGVLYNEQFF. The CDR3 DNA reads as TGTGCCAGCAGTTTTCGGGCAGCGGGAGTTCTCTACAATGAGCAGTTCTTC.

The chain is built from TRBV19 and TRBJ1-2, with D maybe TRBD1 (6 bases). V lost 3 bases and J lost 4, with 15 bases in between. This CDR3 is 15 amino acids long. Per the germline V gene, CDR1 is LNHDA and CDR2 is SQIVND (reference sequence). The CDR3 sequence is CASSIQTGHIYGYTF. In DNA, the CDR3 is TGTGCCAGTAGTATCCAGACAGGCCACATCTATGGCTACACCTTC.

The table lists this clone with a count of one. V is TRBV2 and J is TRBJ2-7, with 7 bases fitting TRBD2. V was pared by 4 bases and J by 3 bases, with 9 bases of the junction left unmatched. CDR3 size: 15 residues. Per the germline V gene, CDR1 is SNHLY and CDR2 is FYNNEI. The CDR3 DNA reads TGTGCCAGCAGTGCTTCCCTAGCGGCAAACTACGAGCAGTACTTC. It encodes CASSASLAANYEQYF.

This clone came up a few times. The gene calls are TRBV7-9 and TRBJ2-7, with 13 bases lining up with TRBD2. The CDR3 totals 17 residues. Germline values: CDR1 SEHNR, CDR2 FQNEAQ (reference sequence). The ends lost 2 bases at V and 4 bases at J; junction bases unmatched: 8. DNA for the CDR3: TGTGCCAGCAGCTTATCTGACTTGGGACTAGCGGGATACGAGCAGTACTTC. It is translated as CASSLSDLGLAGYEQYF.

The V gene is TRBV27, the J gene TRBJ2-7; 9 nucleotides align to TRBD1. This CDR3 is built from 13 residues. CDR1 MNHEY and CDR2 SMNVEV come from the germline V gene (reference sequence). V trimming: 10 bases; J trimming: 6 bases; junction bases outside the gene matches: 10. DNA of the CDR3: TGTGCCACCTTACCCCGGGACAGGGTCGAGCAGTACTTC. Its protein product is CATLPRDRVEQYF.

V gene TRBV5-6 combines with J gene TRBJ2-7; TRBD1 matches at 7 bases. The V gene's germline CDR1 is SGHDT and CDR2 YYEEEE. Losses at the gene ends were 4 bases for V and 5 bases for J; bases not matched to a gene: 3. The CDR3 has 12 residues. CDR3 nucleotide sequence: TGTGCCAGCAGCCCAGGACAGGACGAGCAGTACTTC. Translated, it gives CASSPGQDEQYF.